This entry concerns a single T cell receptor beta chain. Assay used: immunoSEQ multiplex PCR; TCRdb lists only in-frame clones, some missing. The table has roughly 79,000 clones, almost 96% seen once; the top ten hold 0.36%. This record comes from a study of technical replicates of blood from a handful of donors. CDR1 and CDR2 from the germline V gene are MNHNY and SVGAGI (reference sequence). Trimming stripped 4 bases from V and 0 bases from J, with 15 bases between. The CDR3 has 16 residues. The clonotype originates from a human donor in good health. This chain links TRBV6-6 with TRBJ1-1, with D maybe TRBD1 (5 bases). Sequenced: T cells isolated from PBMCs. The CDR3 sequence is CASSLYYGHMNTEAFF. In DNA form, the CDR3 reads TGTGCCAGCAGTTTATACTACGGACACATGAACACTGAAGCTTTCTTT.